This T cell receptor beta chain was observed in a study of T cell responses to AZD1222 COVID-19 vaccine. Remarks on this clone: The antigen remains unidentified.

CDR3 size: 11 residues. Trimming pared 3 bases from V and 6 bases from J, leaving 7 bases between. CDR1 is DFQATT and CDR2 is SNEGSKA in the germline V gene (reference sequence). Sequencing was performed with immunoSEQ multiplex PCR; in TCRdb, only in-frame clones are kept and a portion is missing. The data show 120,000 to 150,000 clones, roughly 89% seen once. Study-wide results and caveats: Among those given AZD1222, only five to seven were seropositive at baseline. The breadth and depth of Spike-specific TCRs increased once two AZD1222 doses had been given. Clonal diversity was possibly underestimated, and white British individuals and females predominated among donors.

The material was peripheral blood, obtained on day 0 of AZD1222 vaccination. The gene calls are TRBV20-1 and TRBJ2-3; D remains unclear. This sequence was found in an adult in good health. CDR3 amino acids: CSASKTDTQYF. In DNA form, the CDR3 reads TGCAGTGCTAGTAAAACGGATACGCAGTATTTT.